This T cell receptor (beta chain) emerged from a study of T cell repertoires in cytomegalovirus infection. The trim removed 6 bases at V and 0 bases at J, leaving 5 bases unmatched. CDR1 is MNHEY and CDR2 is SVGEGT in the germline V gene. There are 15 residues in the CDR3. This clonotype was found a few times. Its antigen is unidentified. TCRdb recomputed calls from the reads with MiXCR, one row per CDR3 protein. This table has tens of thousands of distinct CDR3 sequences, 20% to 25% appearing once. The chain links TRBV6-2 or TRBV6-3 to TRBJ2-4, with 7 positions matching TRBD2. This sequence was found in a human donor in good health (CMV status not recorded). Some clones in this sample may be carry-over from other donors' samples. Source material: PBMCs, sequenced either directly or after in vitro stimulation (not recorded which). The chain's CDR3 is CASSGGRLAKNIQYF. CDR3 DNA: TGTGCCAGCAGCGGCGGGAGATTAGCCAAAAACATTCAGTACTTC.